This T cell receptor (beta chain) emerged from a study of blood T cell repertoires in COVID-19. Germline V gene data show CDR1 as LNHDA and CDR2 as SQIVND (reference sequence). V lost 6 bases and J lost 5, with 13 bases in between. There are 14 residues in the CDR3. Per the study methods: From reference gene primer amplification, estimates of nucleated cell counts were derived. The assay was immunoSEQ multiplex PCR, and TCRdb's table has in-frame clones only and misses some. That table furnishes V, J and clone size, whereas the DNA furnished D and trimming. The data contain roughly 7,900 clones, approximately 86% of them seen just once; the ten biggest clones take up just over 7%.

This receptor was identified in a human donor with active COVID-19. The donor label of this sample is uncertain. Sequencing was done on a sample of peripheral blood. The chain recombines TRBV19 with TRBJ2-2, with D tentatively TRBD2 (5 bases). The CDR3 DNA follows: TGTGCCAGTAGATTTGGCGGACTTACCGGGGAGCTGTTTTTT. Protein product: CASRFGGLTGELFF.